One and the same sample provided the 23 T cell receptor beta chains below, sequenced in a study of blood T cell repertoires in COVID-19. Some clones are missing from TCRdb's copy, which holds only in-frame ones; the method was immunoSEQ multiplex PCR. The sample holds roughly 200,000 clones, over 75% seen once. The sample was peripheral blood. Source of these receptors: a man in his fifties or sixties who had recovered from COVID-19.

The chain joins TRBV24-1 to TRBJ2-5, with 10 positions matching TRBD1. This CDR3 is 16 amino acids long. CDR1 and CDR2 from the germline V gene are KGHDR and SFDVKD. Losses at the gene ends were 5 bases for V and 1 base for J; bases not matched to a gene: 6. In DNA form, the CDR3 reads TGTGCCACCAGTGCCGGTGGGACAGGGGCCCAAGAGACCCAGTACTTC. Its protein product is CATSAGGTGAQETQYF.

V and J are TRBV24-1 and TRBJ2-1; 10 positions match TRBD2. The junction had 1 base not matched to a gene; V was cut back by 5 bases and J by 4 bases. Looked up from germline, CDR1 is KGHDR and CDR2 is SFDVKD. CDR3 length equals 14 residues. Written as DNA, the CDR3 is TGTGCCACCAGTGGGACTAGCGGTTACAATGAGCAGTTCTTC. This gives the protein CATSGTSGYNEQFF.

The chain links TRBV3-1 (or the pseudogene TRBV3-2) to TRBJ2-3, with TRBD2 identical over 9 bases. The length of the CDR3 is 17 residues. Losses at the gene ends were 1 base for V and 4 bases for J; bases not matched to a gene: 9. Per the germline V gene, CDR1 is LGHDT and CDR2 is YNNKEL (reference sequence). The CDR3 sequence: CASSQVSSGIFADTQYF. The CDR3 coding sequence is TGTGCCAGCAGCCAAGTTTCTAGCGGGATCTTTGCAGATACGCAGTATTTT.

The rearrangement uses TRBV14 and TRBJ2-7; TRBD2 is a possible D gene (6 bases). The germline V and J ends were trimmed by 4 bases and 0 bases, with 10 bases remaining between them. From germline, CDR1 is SGHDN and CDR2 FVKESK. The CDR3 contains 14 residues. The chain's CDR3 is CASSRAGSSYEQYF. The CDR3 region has the DNA TGTGCCAGCAGCCGAGCGGGCAGCTCCTACGAGCAGTACTTC.

As DNA, the CDR3 is TGTGCCAGCAGCTCCCCCGGGACTAGCGGGAGTGGGGGCACCGGGGAGCTGTTTTTT. It translates to CASSSPGTSGSGGTGELFF. The rearrangement links TRBV7-9 to TRBJ2-2; 14 bases match TRBD2. The CDR3 extends over 19 amino acids. The V segment lost 4 bases and the J segment 4 bases; nucleotides outside the gene matches: 11. Germline lookup yields CDR1 SEHNR and CDR2 FQNEAQ (reference sequence).

This clone was counted only a few times. The chain couples TRBV28 to TRBJ2-2, with 9 bases that match TRBD2. Germline CDR1 and CDR2: MDHEN and SYDVKM. Unmatched junction bases numbered 3, after V lost 2 bases and J lost 2 bases. The length of the CDR3 is 16 residues. This CDR3 is CASSLAGGPNTGELFF. CDR3 coding DNA: TGTGCCAGCAGTTTAGCGGGAGGGCCAAACACCGGGGAGCTGTTTTTT.

J is TRBJ2-5 and V is TRBV9; 8 positions agree with TRBD1. The V gene end was trimmed by 4 bases and the J gene end by 3 bases; junction bases not matched to a gene: 5. Germline CDR1 is SGDLS and CDR2 is YYNGEE. The CDR3 is made up of 14 amino acids. CDR3 region: CASSPLTGEETQYF. CDR3 coding DNA: TGTGCCAGCAGCCCACTGACAGGGGAAGAGACCCAGTACTTC.

The rearrangement joins TRBV27 to TRBJ2-5, with 9 bases identical to TRBD2. This CDR3 has 14 residues. CDR1 and CDR2 (germline): MNHEY, SMNVEV (reference sequence). V was pared by 4 bases and J by 3 bases, with 3 bases of the junction left unmatched. CDR3 protein: CASSSIAGEETQYF. DNA of the CDR3: TGTGCCAGCAGTTCCATAGCGGGAGAAGAGACCCAGTACTTC.

The chain employs TRBV19 and TRBJ2-7, with D tentatively TRBD2 (6 bases). The ends were cut back, 1 base at V and 2 bases at J, with 12 bases in the middle. Germline V gene data show CDR1 as LNHDA and CDR2 as SQIVND (reference sequence). The CDR3 has 15 residues. DNA of the CDR3: TGTGCCAGTAGTATAGGGGGGACTTTTACCTACGAGCAGTACTTC. This codes for CASSIGGTFTYEQYF.

This chain joins TRBV5-1 and TRBJ2-1; unclear D gene. V shed 0 bases and J shed 9 bases, with 10 bases lying between them. The CDR3 is 13 amino acids. Germline CDR1 is SGHRS and CDR2 is YFSETQ. The CDR3 spells CASSLDRPSEQFF. The CDR3 bases are TGCGCCAGCAGCTTGGACAGACCGAGTGAGCAGTTCTTC. Combining the CDR3 with reference TRBV5-1 and TRBJ2-1 gives the whole variable domain KAGVTQTPRYLIKTRGQQVTLSCSPISGHRSVSWYQQTPGQGLQFLFEYFSETQRNKGNFPGRFSGRQFSNSRSEMNVSTLELGDSALYLCASSLDRPSEQFFGPGTRLTVL.

The chain couples TRBV3-1 (or the pseudogene TRBV3-2) to TRBJ2-7; possibly TRBD1 for D (6 bases). V was cut by 4 bases and J by 3 bases, with 22 bases left in between. Germline loops: CDR1 LGHDT, CDR2 YNNKEL (reference sequence). CDR3 length equals 17 residues. DNA of the CDR3: TGTGCCAGCAGCCCAGGTCCCGGGACACCGACGGTCTACGAGCAGTACTTC. Translation gives CASSPGPGTPTVYEQYF.

This clone appeared a few times. The rearrangement links TRBV29-1 to TRBJ1-2, with D possibly matching TRBD1 (6 bases). The CDR3 has 15 residues. Trimming cost V 0 bases and J 8 bases, with 19 bases left between them. Per germline, CDR1 SQVTM and CDR2 ANQGSEA. CDR3 loop: CSVEDPADWGRGYTF. The CDR3 bases are TGCAGCGTTGAAGATCCTGCCGATTGGGGGCGAGGCTACACCTTC.

This clone was counted between two and nine times. The V call is TRBV30, the J call TRBJ1-4, with D tentatively TRBD1 (6 bases). Per germline, CDR1 GTSNPN and CDR2 SVGIG (reference sequence). Trimming cost V 2 bases and J 4 bases, with 11 bases left between them. CDR3 length equals 14 residues. CDR3 sequence: CAWSSGTNNEKLFF. CDR3 nucleotides: TGTGCCTGGAGTTCGGGGACAAATAATGAAAAACTGTTTTTT.

This chain uses TRBV6-6 with TRBJ1-4; D is possibly TRBD1 (5 bases). Per the germline V gene, CDR1 is MNHNY and CDR2 is SVGAGI (reference sequence). This CDR3 has 15 residues. Deletions cut 4 bases from V and 7 bases from J, with 16 bases between. The CDR3 DNA follows: TGTGCCAGCAGTTTACAGGTTACTGTCGGTGAAAAACTGTTTTTT. It codes for CASSLQVTVGEKLFF.

The V call is TRBV2, the J call TRBJ2-1; D is ambiguous. CDR1 is SNHLY, CDR2 FYNNEI, per germline. Trimming stripped 4 bases from V and 11 bases from J, with 12 bases between. This CDR3 comprises 12 residues. CDR3 nucleotide sequence: TGTGCCAGCAGTGTGTCTTACTTTAAGCAGTTCTTC. Its protein is CASSVSYFKQFF.

This chain uses TRBV7-2 with TRBJ2-1; 10 bases are shared with TRBD2. V shed 1 base and J 10 bases; nucleotides not matched to a gene: 4. The CDR3 is 14 amino acids. Germline values: CDR1 SGHTA, CDR2 FQGNSA. CDR3 sequence reads: CASSLGLAGEEQFF. The DNA for the CDR3 is TGTGCCAGCAGCTTAGGGCTAGCGGGAGAGGAGCAGTTCTTC.

The chain carries TRBV9 and TRBJ1-3; tentative D call: TRBD1 (6 bases). With 3 bases removed from V and 0 bases from J, the gap between germline ends came to 13 bases. Germline assignment: CDR1 SGDLS and CDR2 YYNGEE. The CDR3 extends over 16 amino acids. For the CDR3, the DNA is TGTGCCAGCAGCGCTTTACAGGGAACCTCTGGAAACACCATATATTTT. The encoded protein is CASSALQGTSGNTIYF.

CDR3 loop: CASRIKRDRKAFF. The CDR3 DNA sequence: TGCGCCAGCAGAATAAAACGGGACAGAAAAGCTTTCTTT. The chain links TRBV10-2 to TRBJ1-1; TRBD1 aligns across 7 bases. Losses at the gene ends were 6 bases for V and 9 bases for J; bases not matched to a gene: 10. Germline V gene lookup returns CDR1 WSHSY and CDR2 SAAADI. The CDR3 loop spans 13 amino acids.

The chain combines TRBV4-3 with TRBJ2-2; 8 bases are shared with TRBD1. The CDR3 sequence is 17 residues long. CDR1 and CDR2 from the germline V gene are LGHNA and YSLEER. V lost 4 bases, J lost 3 bases, and 10 bases stayed unmatched. The CDR3 coding sequence is TGCGCCAGCAGCCTCCAGTCAGGGGGCTGGGACACCGGGGAGCTGTTTTTT. Its translation: CASSLQSGGWDTGELFF.

The chain carries TRBV6-1 and TRBJ1-1; D perhaps matches TRBD1 (5 bases). V dropped 1 base and J dropped 5 bases, with 11 bases sitting between them. The V gene's germline CDR1 is MNHNS and CDR2 SASEGT. This CDR3 is 14 amino acids long. CDR3 in amino acids: CASSEVRQGTEAFF. CDR3 nucleotides: TGTGCCAGCAGTGAAGTTCGGCAGGGAACTGAAGCTTTCTTT.

V is TRBV27 and J is TRBJ2-1, with TRBD2 matching over 12 bases. The V segment lost 3 bases and the J segment 7 bases; nucleotides outside the gene matches: 1. The CDR3 is made up of 14 amino acids. Germline assignment: CDR1 MNHEY and CDR2 SMNVEV (reference sequence). CDR3: CASSLGTSGNEQFF. As DNA, the CDR3 is TGTGCCAGCAGTTTGGGGACTAGCGGGAATGAGCAGTTCTTC.

This clone occurred a few times. V is TRBV24-1 and J is TRBJ2-3, with 8 bases that match TRBD1. The CDR3 runs 13 residues. Germline CDR1 and CDR2: KGHDR and SFDVKD. V lost 9 bases to trimming and J lost 6 bases; unmatched junction nucleotides: 7. CDR3 residues: CATARGRGDTQYF. The CDR3 DNA sequence: TGTGCCACCGCCAGGGGGCGCGGGGATACGCAGTATTTT.

The chain joins TRBV9 to TRBJ1-5; no firm D call. The V and J ends lost 3 bases and 0 bases respectively, with 10 bases between them. This CDR3 has 15 amino acids. Germline assignment: CDR1 SGDLS and CDR2 YYNGEE. CDR3 region: CASSAGDVSNQPQHF. CDR3 nucleotides: TGTGCCAGCAGCGCCGGGGATGTTAGCAATCAGCCCCAGCATTTT.